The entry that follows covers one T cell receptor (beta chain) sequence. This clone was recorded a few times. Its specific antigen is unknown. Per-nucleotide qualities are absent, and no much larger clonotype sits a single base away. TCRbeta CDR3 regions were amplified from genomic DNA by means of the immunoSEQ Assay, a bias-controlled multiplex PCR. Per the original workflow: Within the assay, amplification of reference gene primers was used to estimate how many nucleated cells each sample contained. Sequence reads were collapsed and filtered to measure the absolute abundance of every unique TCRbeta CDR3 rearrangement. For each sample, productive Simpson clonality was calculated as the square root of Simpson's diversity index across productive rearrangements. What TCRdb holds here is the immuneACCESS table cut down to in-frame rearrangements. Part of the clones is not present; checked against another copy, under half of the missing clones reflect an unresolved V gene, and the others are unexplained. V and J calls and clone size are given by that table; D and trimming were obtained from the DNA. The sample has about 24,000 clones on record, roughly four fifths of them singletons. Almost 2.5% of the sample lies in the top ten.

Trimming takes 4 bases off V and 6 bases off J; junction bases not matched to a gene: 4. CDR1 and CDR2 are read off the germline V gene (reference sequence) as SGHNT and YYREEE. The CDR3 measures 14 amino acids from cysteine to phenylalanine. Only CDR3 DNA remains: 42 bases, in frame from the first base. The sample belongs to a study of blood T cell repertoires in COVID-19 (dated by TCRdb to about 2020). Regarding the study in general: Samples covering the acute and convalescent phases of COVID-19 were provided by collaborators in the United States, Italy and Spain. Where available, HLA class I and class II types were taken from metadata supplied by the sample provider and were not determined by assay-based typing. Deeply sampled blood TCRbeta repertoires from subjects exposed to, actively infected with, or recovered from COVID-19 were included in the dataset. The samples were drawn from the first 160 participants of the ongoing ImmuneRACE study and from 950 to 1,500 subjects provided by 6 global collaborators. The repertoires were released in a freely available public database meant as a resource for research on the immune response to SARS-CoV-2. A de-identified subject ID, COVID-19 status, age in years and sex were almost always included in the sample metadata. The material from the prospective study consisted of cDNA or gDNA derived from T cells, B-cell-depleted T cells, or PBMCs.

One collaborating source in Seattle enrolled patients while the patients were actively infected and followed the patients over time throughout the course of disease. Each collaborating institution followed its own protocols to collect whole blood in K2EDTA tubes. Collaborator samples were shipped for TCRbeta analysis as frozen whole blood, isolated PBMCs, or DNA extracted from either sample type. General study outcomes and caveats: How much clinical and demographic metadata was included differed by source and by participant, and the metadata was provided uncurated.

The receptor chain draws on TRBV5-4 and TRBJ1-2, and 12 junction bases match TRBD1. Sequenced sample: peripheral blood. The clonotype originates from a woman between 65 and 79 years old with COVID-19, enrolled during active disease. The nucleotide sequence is TGTGCCAGCAGCCAGGGACAGGGGGCGAATGGCTACACCTTC. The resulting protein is CASSQGQGANGYTF.